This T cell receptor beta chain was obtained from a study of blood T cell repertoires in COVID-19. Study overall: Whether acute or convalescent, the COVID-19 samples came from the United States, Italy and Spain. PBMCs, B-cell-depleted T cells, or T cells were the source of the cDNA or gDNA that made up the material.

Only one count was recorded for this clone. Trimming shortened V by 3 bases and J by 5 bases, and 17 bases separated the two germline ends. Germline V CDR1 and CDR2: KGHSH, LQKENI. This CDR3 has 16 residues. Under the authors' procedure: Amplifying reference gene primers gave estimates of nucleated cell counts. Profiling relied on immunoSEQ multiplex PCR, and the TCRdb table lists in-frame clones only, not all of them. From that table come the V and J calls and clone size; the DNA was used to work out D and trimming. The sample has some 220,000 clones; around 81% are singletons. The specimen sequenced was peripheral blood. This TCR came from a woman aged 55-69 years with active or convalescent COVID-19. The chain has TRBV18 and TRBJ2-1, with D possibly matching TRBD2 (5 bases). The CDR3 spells CASSPSPGNKNNEQFF. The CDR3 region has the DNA TGTGCCAGCTCACCCTCCCCGGGGAATAAAAACAATGAGCAGTTCTTC.